These 3 T cell receptor beta chains originate from one sample sequenced in a study of T cells after somatic rescue of genetic block. Some clones are missing from TCRdb's copy, which holds only in-frame ones; the method was immunoSEQ multiplex PCR. The sample yields 68,000 or so clones, approximately 90% seen once. Sequenced material: peripheral blood mononuclear cells (PBMCs). Receptors were obtained from a man aged 40-49 years.

This clone has a handful of counts. The chain uses TRBV12-5 and TRBJ1-5; D perhaps matches TRBD1 (5 bases). V shed 5 bases and J shed 1 base, with 9 bases lying between them. The germline V gene encodes CDR1 LGHNT and CDR2 FRNRAP. The CDR3 spans 14 residues. The CDR3, as DNA: TGTGCTAGTGGTATAGGGGTGAGCAATCAGCCCCAGCATTTT. This encodes CASGIGVSNQPQHF.

This clone was detected once. This rearrangement joins TRBV18 to TRBJ1-2, with 7 bases identical to TRBD1. Germline V gene lookup returns CDR1 KGHSH and CDR2 LQKENI. CDR3 length: 13 amino acids. V lost 1 base, J lost 5 bases, and 1 base stayed unmatched. CDR3 residues: CASSPQGAYGYTF. In DNA, the CDR3 is TGTGCCAGCTCACCACAGGGGGCATATGGCTACACCTTC.

The chain uses TRBV29-1 and TRBJ1-1; no clear D gene. Germline CDR1 is SQVTM and CDR2 is ANQGSEA. V dropped 0 bases and J dropped 6 bases, with 14 bases sitting between them. CDR3 length equals 14 residues. CDR3 in DNA: TGCAGCGTTGAAGATCGGAGGGCTAAGGCTGAAGCTTTCTTT. As protein: CSVEDRRAKAEAFF.